Detailed here is one T cell receptor (beta chain). Its antigen remains unknown. This sample was included in a study of beta chain features in type 1 diabetes. Turning to the study itself: Patients did not differ from healthy donors in age, gender or cell yield.

The study reverse transcribed the entire isolated RNA, so it sequenced expressed TCRB transcripts. TCRdb's table, derived via immunoSEQ multiplex PCR, lists solely in-frame clones and lacks some. The data contain some 290,000 clones, 14% of them singletons. Looked up from germline, CDR1 is SGHDT and CDR2 is YYEEEE. Trimming cost V 4 bases and J 8 bases, with 12 bases left between them. The CDR3 runs 12 residues. Study results and caveats: Lower insertion and higher deletion counts appeared at VDJ junctions in type 1 diabetes patients. Significant though moderate, a shortening of TCRB CDR3s appeared in all four CD4+ subsets of Type 1 diabetes patients.

Material for sequencing was naive CD4+ T cells from blood. The source of this sequence is a man in his thirties or forties with type 1 diabetes. This chain uses TRBV5-6 with TRBJ1-2, with D maybe TRBD1 (6 bases). CDR3 DNA: TGTGCCAGCAGCCTCTACAGGGTCGGCTACACCTTC. Translation: CASSLYRVGYTF.